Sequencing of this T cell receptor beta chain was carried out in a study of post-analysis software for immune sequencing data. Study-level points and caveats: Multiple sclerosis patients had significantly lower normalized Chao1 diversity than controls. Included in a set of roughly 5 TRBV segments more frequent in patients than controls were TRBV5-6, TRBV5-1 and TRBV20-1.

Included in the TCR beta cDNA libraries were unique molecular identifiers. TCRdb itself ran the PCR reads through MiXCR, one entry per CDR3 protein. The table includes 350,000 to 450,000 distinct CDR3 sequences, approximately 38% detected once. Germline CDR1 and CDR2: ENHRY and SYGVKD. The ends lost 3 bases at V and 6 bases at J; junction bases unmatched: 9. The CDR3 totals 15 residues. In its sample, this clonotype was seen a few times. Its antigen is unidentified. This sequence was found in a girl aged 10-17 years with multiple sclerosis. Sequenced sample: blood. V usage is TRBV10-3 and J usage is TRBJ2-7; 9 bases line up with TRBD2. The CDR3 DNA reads TGTGCCATCAGTGACCCGGGACTAGCTAACGTCGAGCAGTACTTC. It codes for CAISDPGLANVEQYF.